This T cell receptor beta chain was identified during a study of control samples from healthy donors and cancer patients. The CDR3 sequence is 13 residues long. Trimming took 6 bases from V and 6 from J; bases not matched to a gene: 7. Germline-derived CDR1 and CDR2 are SGHAT and FQNNGV. Some clones are missing from TCRdb's copy, which holds only in-frame ones; the method was immunoSEQ multiplex PCR. Of over 150,000 clones listed, roughly 94% are singletons. The chain carries TRBV11-2 and TRBJ1-1; 7 nucleotides agree with TRBD1. The sequence was collected from a man between 60 and 70 years old with colorectal cancer. The specimen was PBMCs. The CDR3 nucleotides are TGTGCCAGCAGGCTAGGGGGCGCGGCTGAAGCTTTCTTT. Protein: CASRLGGAAEAFF.